These 20 T cell receptor beta chains came from one sample sequenced in a study of monozygotic twins with inflammatory bowel disease. TCRdb re-called the 5' RACE reads; one entry per CDR3 protein, DNA not given. The sample shows about 450,000 distinct CDR3 sequences, and 2% to 2.5% sits with its ten largest clones. Sequenced material: blood. Source of these receptors: a human donor with ulcerative colitis or Crohn's disease, or a healthy co-twin of an affected twin (not recorded which).

V gene TRBV6-5 combines with J gene TRBJ1-1. The CDR3 totals 13 residues. CDR1 and CDR2 (germline): MNHEY, SVGAGI. The CDR3 sequence is CASAKSVDTEAFF.

This rearrangement joins TRBV11-2 to TRBJ2-1; as DNA is missing, the TRBD2 call by TCRdb cannot be tested. The CDR3 contains 15 residues. Germline CDR1 SGHAT, CDR2 FQNNGV. The CDR3 protein is CASSNPGLAENEQFF. Full variable domain (rest looked up from reference TRBV11-2 and TRBJ2-1): EAGVAQSPRYKIIEKRQSVAFWCNPISGHATLYWYQQILGQGPKLLIQFQNNGVVDDSQLPKDRFSAERLKGVDSTLKIQPAKLEDSAVYLCASSNPGLAENEQFFGPGTRLTVL.

This rearrangement joins TRBV4-3 to TRBJ1-1; as DNA is missing, the TRBD1 call by TCRdb cannot be tested. Germline loops: CDR1 LGHNA, CDR2 YSLEER. The CDR3 length is 16 residues. The CDR3: CASSSHRGMMNTEAFF.

This chain links TRBV5-4 with TRBJ1-6. In germline, CDR1 is SGHNT, CDR2 YYREEE (reference sequence). This CDR3 comprises 15 residues. The chain's CDR3 is CASSLGGYGNSPLHF.

J is TRBJ1-4 and V is TRBV28. CDR3 length: 14 residues. Germline V gene lookup returns CDR1 MDHEN and CDR2 SYDVKM. The CDR3 here is CATSGGATNEKLFF.

V and J are TRBV6-2 or TRBV6-3 and TRBJ1-1; there is no DNA to check the TCRdb D call of TRBD1. Germline values: CDR1 MNHEY, CDR2 SVGEGT. The length of the CDR3 is 15 residues. CDR3 loop: CASSYSGQLNTEAFF.

This sequence joins TRBV5-1 and TRBJ2-7; there is no DNA to check the TCRdb D call of TRBD2. Looked up from germline, CDR1 is SGHRS and CDR2 is YFSETQ. The CDR3 sequence is 15 residues long. The CDR3 here is CASSSASGKPYEQYF.

The chain recombines TRBV5-1 with TRBJ1-1. In germline, CDR1 is SGHRS, CDR2 YFSETQ. This CDR3 has 14 residues. The CDR3 sequence is CASTTGIRDTEAFF.

This rearrangement joins TRBV29-1 to TRBJ1-1; checking the TCRdb D call of TRBD1 is not possible without DNA. This CDR3 spans 15 amino acids. Germline CDR1 reads SQVTM; CDR2 reads ANQGSEA. The CDR3 sequence: CSVGFFGQSNTEAFF.

The chain carries TRBV7-6 and TRBJ2-3; TCRdb indicates TRBD2, and absent DNA this call remains unverified. This CDR3 is built from 16 residues. CDR1 is SGHVS, CDR2 FNYEAQ, per germline. Here the CDR3 reads CASSLAQGLYTDTQYF.

V is TRBV10-3 and J is TRBJ2-5; no DNA is available, so the TRBD1 call from TCRdb remains unchecked. Per germline, CDR1 ENHRY and CDR2 SYGVKD. The CDR3 contains 16 residues. CDR3 region: CAISEDGTGGKETQYF.

This sequence joins TRBV28 and TRBJ2-1; TCRdb's assignment of TRBD1 cannot be checked, as there is no DNA. Germline loops: CDR1 MDHEN, CDR2 SYDVKM. CDR3 size: 14 residues. CDR3 sequence: CASSSTAGYNEQFF.

The V gene is TRBV7-2, the J gene TRBJ1-2. The V gene's germline CDR1 is SGHTA and CDR2 FQGNSA. The CDR3 runs 16 residues. CDR3 region: CASSQAGSSPNYGYTF. Together with reference TRBV7-2 and TRBJ1-2, the CDR3 gives the full variable domain: GAGVSQSPSNKVTEKGKDVELRCDPISGHTALYWYRQSLGQGLEFLIYFQGNSAPDKSGLPSDRFSAERTGGSVSTLTIQRTQQEDSAVYLCASSQAGSSPNYGYTFGSGTRLTVV.

V usage is TRBV11-2 and J usage is TRBJ1-1; the TRBD1 assignment by TCRdb is unverifiable without DNA. Germline lookup yields CDR1 SGHAT and CDR2 FQNNGV. The CDR3 spans 13 residues. Here the CDR3 reads CASSATGSTEAFF.

The rearrangement uses TRBV18 and TRBJ2-1. The CDR3 contains 15 residues. Germline assignment: CDR1 KGHSH and CDR2 LQKENI. The CDR3 here is CASSPPAGGDNEQFF.

The rearrangement joins TRBV4-2 to TRBJ2-2; the D gene TCRdb calls, TRBD1, cannot be checked with no DNA. The V gene's germline CDR1 is LGHNA and CDR2 YNFKEQ. This CDR3 has 16 residues. CDR3: CASSQYGQGGAGELFF.

This sequence joins TRBV6-5 and TRBJ2-1; TCRdb lists TRBD1, though no DNA is available to test this call. The CDR3 length is 15 residues. Germline CDR1 reads MNHEY; CDR2 reads SVGAGI. CDR3 loop: CASSNSGTVYNEQFF.

CDR3 region: CSVRDNSYEQYF. V is TRBV29-1 and J is TRBJ2-7; TCRdb lists TRBD1, though no DNA is available to test this call. Looked up from germline, CDR1 is SQVTM and CDR2 is ANQGSEA. This CDR3 has 12 residues.

The rearrangement joins TRBV11-1 to TRBJ1-1; TCRdb calls TRBD1, which cannot be checked without DNA. The CDR3 is 15 amino acids. Germline lookup yields CDR1 SGHAT and CDR2 FQDESV (reference sequence). The CDR3 protein is CASSRDRILNTEAFF.

The chain uses TRBV6-5 and TRBJ1-6. The CDR3 has 13 residues. Germline CDR1 is MNHEY and CDR2 is SVGAGI. The CDR3 region is CASSRGRKEPLHF.